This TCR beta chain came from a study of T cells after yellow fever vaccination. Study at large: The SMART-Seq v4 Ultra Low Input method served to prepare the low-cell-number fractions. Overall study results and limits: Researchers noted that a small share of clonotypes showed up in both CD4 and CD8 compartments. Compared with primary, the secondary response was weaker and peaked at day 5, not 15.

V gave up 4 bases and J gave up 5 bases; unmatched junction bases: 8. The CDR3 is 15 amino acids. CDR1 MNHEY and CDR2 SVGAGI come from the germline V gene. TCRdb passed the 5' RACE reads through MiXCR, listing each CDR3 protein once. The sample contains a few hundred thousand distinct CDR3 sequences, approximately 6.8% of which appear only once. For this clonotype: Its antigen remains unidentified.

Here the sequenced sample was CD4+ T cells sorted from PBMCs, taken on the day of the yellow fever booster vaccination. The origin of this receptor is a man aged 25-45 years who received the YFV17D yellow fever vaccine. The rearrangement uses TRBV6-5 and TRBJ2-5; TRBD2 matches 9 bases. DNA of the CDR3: TGTGCCAGCAGTTCGATAGCGGGAGTAGGCGAGACCCAGTACTTC. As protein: CASSSIAGVGETQYF.